This T cell receptor beta chain was identified in a study of beta chain features in type 1 diabetes. Study overall: There were approximately 100,000,000 sorted cells examined across all samples. Study-level results: For Type 1 diabetes patients, all four CD4+ subsets carried TCRB CDR3s that were moderately but significantly shorter. The naive, central memory and Treg TCRB repertoires showed an apparent similarity that was greater among patients than among healthy donors. Because the template was cDNA, high-expressing cells might be over-represented. Any role of HLA type in TCRB rearrangement remained unresolved here.

Only a few counts were recorded for this clone. Its antigen remains unidentified. Sequenced material consisted of expressed TCRB transcripts (all of the isolated RNA was reverse transcribed). The protocol was immunoSEQ multiplex PCR, while the TCRdb copy is restricted to in-frame clones and leaves out a portion. The sample lists 300,000 to 350,000 clones, approximately 13% occurring once. V trimming: 1 base; J trimming: 4 bases; junction bases outside the gene matches: 0. CDR1 and CDR2 from the germline V gene are MNHEY and SVGAGI. The CDR3 is 14 amino acids. The sequence derives from a young woman with type 1 diabetes. The sample was naive CD4+ T cells from blood. V usage is TRBV6-5 and J usage is TRBJ1-1; 10 bases map to TRBD1. DNA for the CDR3: TGTGCCAGCAGTTACTGGGACAGGGGCACTGAAGCTTTCTTT. Amino acid sequence: CASSYWDRGTEAFF.